The rows below give T cell receptor beta chains drawn from one sample of a study of blood T cell repertoires in COVID-19. Sequencing used immunoSEQ multiplex PCR; TCRdb keeps in-frame clones, though not all of them. The table records 110,000 to 150,000 clones, roughly 80% of them present only once. The sample was peripheral blood. All receptors come from a middle-aged man with active or convalescent COVID-19. The CDR3 runs from the conserved cysteine through the conserved F or W. A D gene is named only where the DNA matches it firmly. Rows may omit the clone size; those that give it use once, few, many or a size class.

D	V	size	J	CDR3	DNA
.	TRBV9	once	TRBJ2-1	CASSVGASSYNEQFF	TGTGCCAGCAGCGTAGGAGCGAGCTCCTACAATGAGCAGTTCTTC
.	TRBV3-1/TRBV3-2	.	TRBJ1-1	CASSQMIANTEAFF	TGTGCCAGCAGCCAGATGATAGCGAACACTGAAGCTTTCTTT
.	TRBV28	.	TRBJ2-1	CASSLPAVNEQFF	TGTGCCAGCAGTTTACCCGCAGTCAATGAGCAGTTCTTC
.	TRBV5-4	.	TRBJ1-5	CASSPDGSPNQPQHF	TGTGCCAGCAGCCCTGACGGGTCCCCTAATCAGCCCCAGCATTTT
TRBD1	TRBV9	.	TRBJ2-7	CASSPGEQGVYEQYF	TGTGCCAGCAGCCCAGGGGAACAGGGGGTCTACGAGCAGTACTTC
.	TRBV7-7	.	TRBJ2-5	CASSLVGGVGETQYF	TGTGCTAGCAGCTTAGTAGGCGGGGTTGGAGAGACCCAGTACTTC
.	TRBV7-8	.	TRBJ2-1	CASSLEVRGSSYNEQFF	TGTGCCAGCAGCTTAGAGGTCCGAGGGAGTTCCTACAATGAGCAGTTCTTC
TRBD2	TRBV6-5	once	TRBJ2-7	CASRIRLAHSYEQYF	TGTGCCAGCAGGATTCGACTAGCGCACTCCTACGAGCAGTACTTC
TRBD2	TRBV19	.	TRBJ2-7	CASSRGGLYEQYF	TGTGCCAGTAGTCGGGGGGGCCTTTACGAGCAGTACTTC
.	TRBV6-6	.	TRBJ2-7	CASRNGQREWEQYF	TGTGCCAGCAGGAATGGACAGAGGGAATGGGAGCAGTACTTC
.	TRBV11-1	.	TRBJ2-2	CASSLAFGTGELFF	TGTGCCAGCAGCCTTGCCTTCGGCACCGGGGAGCTGTTTTTT
.	TRBV5-4	.	TRBJ1-3	CASSVARDTLSGNTIYF	TGTGCCAGCAGCGTAGCTAGGGACACACTCTCTGGAAACACCATATATTTT
.	TRBV9	.	TRBJ2-1	CASSVGAGSSYNEQFF	TGTGCCAGCAGCGTAGGCGCGGGGAGCTCCTACAATGAGCAGTTCTTC
.	TRBV7-8	.	TRBJ1-2	CASSLTRGRDSGYTF	TGTGCCAGCAGCTTGACAAGGGGCAGGGATAGTGGCTACACCTTC
TRBD1	TRBV27	.	TRBJ1-2	CASSPRGRGKGGYTF	TGTGCCAGCAGTCCCCGGGGCAGGGGGAAGGGTGGCTACACCTTC
.	TRBV28	.	TRBJ2-7	CASSSERADYEQYF	TGTGCCAGCAGTTCGGAGCGGGCAGACTACGAGCAGTACTTC
TRBD1	TRBV19	.	TRBJ2-7	CASRTGTGISEQYF	TGTGCCAGTAGGACCGGGACAGGGATCTCCGAGCAGTACTTC
.	TRBV30	.	TRBJ2-7	CAWSVGGYEQYF	TGTGCCTGGAGTGTGGGGGGCTACGAGCAGTACTTC
.	TRBV7-8	.	TRBJ1-5	CASSTRNRAYQPQHF	TGTGCCAGCAGCACGAGGAACAGGGCTTATCAGCCCCAGCATTTT
TRBD2	TRBV13	.	TRBJ2-1	CASSGLSVAGGSENEQFF	TGTGCCAGCAGCGGACTTTCGGTAGCGGGAGGGTCGGAGAATGAGCAGTTCTTC
TRBD2	TRBV27	.	TRBJ2-3	CASRGLATDTQYF	TGTGCCAGCAGGGGACTAGCGACAGATACGCAGTATTTT
TRBD1	TRBV28	.	TRBJ2-7	CASSSRDRGYEQYF	TGTGCCAGCAGTTCCCGGGACAGGGGCTACGAGCAGTACTTC
.	TRBV24-1	.	TRBJ2-2	CATSDVGQMNTGELFF	TGTGCCACCAGTGATGTAGGACAGATGAACACCGGGGAGCTGTTTTTT
TRBD2	TRBV19	.	TRBJ2-7	CASSRASGSSYEQYF	TGTGCCAGTAGTCGGGCAAGCGGGAGCTCCTACGAGCAGTACTTC
TRBD1	TRBV30	.	TRBJ1-3	CAWSQDRGQGTIYF	TGTGCCTGGAGCCAAGACAGGGGTCAGGGCACCATATATTTT
.	TRBV6-1	.	TRBJ1-5	CASSELWRNNQPQHF	TGTGCCAGCAGTGAGTTATGGCGGAACAATCAGCCCCAGCATTTT
TRBD2	TRBV15	.	TRBJ2-5	CATSRAEEVAGVGRETQYF	TGTGCCACCAGCAGAGCTGAGGAGGTAGCGGGAGTGGGAAGAGAGACCCAGTACTTC
.	TRBV19	.	TRBJ1-1	CASSITTVNTEAFF	TGTGCCAGTAGTATAACGACAGTGAACACTGAAGCTTTCTTT
.	TRBV21-1	few	TRBJ2-1	CASSRDSPLAGGRCNEQFF	TGTGCCAGCAGCAGGGACAGCCCTTTGGCGGGAGGGCGCTGCAATGAGCAGTTCTTC
.	TRBV28	.	TRBJ2-5	CASKGQQETQYF	TGTGCCAGCAAAGGACAACAAGAGACCCAGTACTTC
TRBD2	TRBV3-1/TRBV3-2	.	TRBJ2-1	CASSRTSGNTYNEQFF	TGTGCCAGCAGTAGGACTAGCGGGAATACCTACAATGAGCAGTTCTTC
.	TRBV9	once	TRBJ2-5	CASSVRGGDQETQYF	TGTGCCAGCAGCGTACGAGGGGGGGACCAAGAGACCCAGTACTTC
TRBD1	TRBV28	.	TRBJ1-6	CASSLGQPNSPLHF	TGTGCCAGCAGCCTGGGACAGCCCAATTCACCCCTCCACTTT
TRBD1	TRBV24-1	many	TRBJ2-7	CATATGDYEQYF	TGTGCCACGGCAACAGGGGACTACGAGCAGTACTTC
TRBD2	TRBV7-9	.	TRBJ2-3	CASSLLAGGPTDTQYF	TGTGCCAGCAGCTTATTAGCGGGAGGGCCAACAGATACGCAGTATTTT
TRBD1	TRBV5-1	.	TRBJ2-2	CASSFTGGLNTGELFF	TGCGCCAGCAGCTTCACAGGGGGACTGAACACCGGGGAGCTGTTTTTT
.	TRBV3-1/TRBV3-2	.	TRBJ2-1	CASSPLGSAGQSEQFF	TGTGCCAGCAGCCCGCTAGGTTCGGCCGGACAGAGCGAGCAGTTCTTC
TRBD2	TRBV7-3	.	TRBJ2-7	CASSLRLSGPFEQYF	TGTGCCAGCAGCTTAAGGCTTAGCGGGCCCTTCGAGCAGTACTTC
.	TRBV3-1/TRBV3-2	.	TRBJ1-1	CASSLYDTEAFF	TGTGCCAGCAGCCTATATGACACTGAAGCTTTCTTT
.	TRBV7-3	.	TRBJ1-1	CASSTTADTEAFF	TGTGCCAGCAGCACAACAGCCGACACTGAAGCTTTCTTT
.	TRBV7-9	.	TRBJ1-4	CASSPKRVDEKLFF	TGTGCCAGCAGCCCCAAGAGGGTAGACGAAAAACTGTTTTTT
TRBD2	TRBV15	.	TRBJ2-5	CATSRTSGEETQYF	TGTGCCACCAGCAGGACTAGCGGGGAAGAGACCCAGTACTTC
.	TRBV3-1/TRBV3-2	.	TRBJ2-1	CASTGPNEQFF	TGTGCCAGCACAGGGCCCAATGAGCAGTTCTTC
.	TRBV18	.	TRBJ1-2	CASSPAGGNYGYTF	TGTGCCAGCTCACCTGCGGGGGGGAACTATGGCTACACCTTC
.	TRBV19	.	TRBJ1-6	CASNEDWISPLHF	TGTGCCAGTAACGAGGACTGGATTTCACCCCTCCACTTT
.	TRBV9	.	TRBJ1-3	CASSVDPGAAAGNTIYF	TGTGCCAGCAGCGTAGATCCCGGTGCGGCGGCTGGAAACACCATATATTTT
.	TRBV19	.	TRBJ2-1	CASRLDWQVYNEQFF	TGTGCCAGTAGGCTCGATTGGCAGGTTTACAATGAGCAGTTCTTC
TRBD2	TRBV2	.	TRBJ2-5	CASTSGSWETQYF	TGTGCCAGTACTAGCGGGAGTTGGGAGACCCAGTACTTC
.	TRBV24-1	.	TRBJ1-2	CATSDTSRGADYGYTF	TGTGCCACCAGTGATACCTCCCGGGGAGCGGACTATGGCTACACCTTC
TRBD1	TRBV6-5	.	TRBJ1-1	CASSRTGSEAFF	TGTGCCAGCAGCCGGACAGGATCTGAAGCTTTCTTT
.	TRBV4-2	.	TRBJ2-5	CASSQDRLRAQYF	TGTGCCAGCAGCCAAGATCGGTTGCGCGCCCAGTACTTC
TRBD2	TRBV7-3	.	TRBJ2-3	CASSLWGLTSGSPVTTDTQYF	TGTGCCAGCAGCTTGTGGGGGTTGACTAGCGGGAGCCCCGTGACCACAGATACGCAGTATTTT
TRBD2	TRBV5-4	.	TRBJ2-3	CASMSERGRPDTQYF	TGTGCCAGCATGAGTGAGCGGGGCCGCCCAGATACGCAGTATTTT